This T cell receptor (beta chain) was documented in a study of blood T cell repertoires in COVID-19. Per the original methods: Amplification with reference gene primers provided the estimates of nucleated cell counts. Libraries were prepared by immunoSEQ multiplex PCR; TCRdb keeps only in-frame clonotypes and omits some of them. For V, J and clone size, that table is used; D and trimming come from the DNA. The sample lists about 170,000 clones; less than 90% were seen once. This clone was seen once. The CDR3 extends over 16 amino acids. Losses at the gene ends were 6 bases for V and 2 bases for J; bases not matched to a gene: 12. Per the germline V gene, CDR1 is SGDLS and CDR2 is YYNGEE.

This chain links TRBV9 with TRBJ2-3; TRBD1 matches 7 bases. Sequenced input: peripheral blood. This TCR was recovered from a woman between 65 and 79 years old with COVID-19, enrolled during active disease. CDR3 sequence reads: CASTQGQAINTDTQYF. The CDR3 region has the DNA TGTGCCAGCACCCAAGGACAGGCGATAAACACAGATACGCAGTATTTT.